This T cell receptor beta chain was sequenced in a study of monozygotic twins with cystic fibrosis. Turning to the study itself: Roughly 3.2 micrograms of fragmented DNA underwent approximately 15 PCR cycles for library preparation. Regarding the study as a whole: Clonality was generally low (median approximately 0.0088), higher in the most severe patients. Nucleotide-identical clonotype sharing was significantly higher within monozygotic CF twin pairs than between unrelated CF individuals.

For this clone: Its antigen is not known.

This CDR3 is built from 15 residues. CDR1 MNHNY and CDR2 SVGAGI come from the germline V gene (reference sequence). J was trimmed by 1 base and V by 6 bases; bases with no gene match: 6. Libraries were prepared by immunoSEQ multiplex PCR; TCRdb keeps only in-frame clonotypes and omits some of them. The repertoire holds 34,000 or so clones, with under 95% as singletons. The chain uses TRBV6-6 and TRBJ2-5, with TRBD2 matching over 9 bases. Sequencing was done on a sample of blood. The sequence derives from a girl aged 2 to 9 with cystic fibrosis. The chain's CDR3 is CASRGNSGSQETQYF. The CDR3 nucleotides are TGTGCCAGCAGGGGGAATAGCGGGAGCCAAGAGACCCAGTACTTC.